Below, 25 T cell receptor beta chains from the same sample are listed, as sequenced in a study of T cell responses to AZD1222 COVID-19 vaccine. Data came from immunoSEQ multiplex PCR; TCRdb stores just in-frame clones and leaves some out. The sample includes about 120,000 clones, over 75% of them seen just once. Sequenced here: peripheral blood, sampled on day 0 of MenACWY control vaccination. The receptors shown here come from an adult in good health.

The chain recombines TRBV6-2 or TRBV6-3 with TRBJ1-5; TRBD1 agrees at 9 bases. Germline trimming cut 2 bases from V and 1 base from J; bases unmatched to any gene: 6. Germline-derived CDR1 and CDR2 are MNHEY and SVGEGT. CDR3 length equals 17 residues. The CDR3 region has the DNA TGTGCCAGCAGTTACCCCTTCGGACAGGGGAGCAATCAGCCCCAGCATTTT. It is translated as CASSYPFGQGSNQPQHF.

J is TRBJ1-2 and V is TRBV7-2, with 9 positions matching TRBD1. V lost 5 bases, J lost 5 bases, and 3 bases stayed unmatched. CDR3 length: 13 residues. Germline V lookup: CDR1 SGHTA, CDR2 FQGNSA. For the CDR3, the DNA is TGTGCCAGCAGCCTGGGACAGGGTTATGGCTACACCTTC. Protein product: CASSLGQGYGYTF. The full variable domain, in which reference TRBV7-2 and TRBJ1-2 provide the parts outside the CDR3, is GAGVSQSPSNKVTEKGKDVELRCDPISGHTALYWYRQSLGQGLEFLIYFQGNSAPDKSGLPSDRFSAERTGGSVSTLTIQRTQQEDSAVYLCASSLGQGYGYTFGSGTRLTVV.

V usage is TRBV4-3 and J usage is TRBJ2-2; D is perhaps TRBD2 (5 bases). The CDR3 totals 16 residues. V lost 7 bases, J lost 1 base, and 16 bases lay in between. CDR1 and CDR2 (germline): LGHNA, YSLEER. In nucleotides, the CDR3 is TGCGCCAGCATCCAGAATCGTGAGGGGAACACCGGGGAGCTGTTTTTT. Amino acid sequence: CASIQNREGNTGELFF.

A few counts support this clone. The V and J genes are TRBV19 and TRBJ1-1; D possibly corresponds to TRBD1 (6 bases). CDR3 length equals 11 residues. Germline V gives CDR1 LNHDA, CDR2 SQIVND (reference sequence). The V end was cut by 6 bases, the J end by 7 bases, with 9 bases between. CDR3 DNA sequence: TGTGCCAGTAGCCTCAGGGGTGAAGCTTTCTTT. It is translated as CASSLRGEAFF.

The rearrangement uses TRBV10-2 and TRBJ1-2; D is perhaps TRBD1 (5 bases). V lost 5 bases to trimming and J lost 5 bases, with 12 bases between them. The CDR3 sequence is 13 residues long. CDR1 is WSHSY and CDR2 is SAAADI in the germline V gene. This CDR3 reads CASSPGGRYGYTF. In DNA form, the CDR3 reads TGCGCCAGCAGTCCCGGGGGGAGGTATGGCTACACCTTC.

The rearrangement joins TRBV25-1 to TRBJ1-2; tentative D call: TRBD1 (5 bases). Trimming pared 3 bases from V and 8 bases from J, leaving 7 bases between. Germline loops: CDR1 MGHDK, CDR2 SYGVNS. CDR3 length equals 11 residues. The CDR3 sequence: CASSEGDGYTF. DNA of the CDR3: TGTGCCAGCAGTGAGGGGGACGGCTACACCTTC.

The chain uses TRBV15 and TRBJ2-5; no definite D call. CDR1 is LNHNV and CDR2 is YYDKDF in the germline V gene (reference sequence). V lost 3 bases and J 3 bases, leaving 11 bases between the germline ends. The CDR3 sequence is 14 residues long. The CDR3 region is CATSRENREETQYF. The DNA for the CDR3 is TGTGCCACCAGCAGGGAAAACAGAGAAGAGACCCAGTACTTC. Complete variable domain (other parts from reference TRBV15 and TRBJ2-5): DAMVIQNPRYQVTQFGKPVTLSCSQTLNHNVMYWYQQKSSQAPKLLFHYYDKDFNNEADTPDNFQSRRPNTSFCFLDIRSPGLGDTAMYLCATSRENREETQYFGPGTRLLVL.

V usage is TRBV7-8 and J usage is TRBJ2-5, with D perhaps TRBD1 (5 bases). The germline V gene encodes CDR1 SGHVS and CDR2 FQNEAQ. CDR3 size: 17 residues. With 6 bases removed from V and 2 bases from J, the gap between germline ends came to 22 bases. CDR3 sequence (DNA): TGTGCCAGCAGTTCCGAAGGGGTTCTTTTGGATCAAGAGACCCAGTACTTC. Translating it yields CASSSEGVLLDQETQYF.

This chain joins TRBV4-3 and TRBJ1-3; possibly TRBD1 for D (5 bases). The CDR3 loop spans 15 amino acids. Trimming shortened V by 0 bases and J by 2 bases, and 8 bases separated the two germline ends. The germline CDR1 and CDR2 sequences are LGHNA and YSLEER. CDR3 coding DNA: TGCGCCAGCAGCCAAGACAGGGCAGCTGGAAACACCATATATTTT. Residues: CASSQDRAAGNTIYF.

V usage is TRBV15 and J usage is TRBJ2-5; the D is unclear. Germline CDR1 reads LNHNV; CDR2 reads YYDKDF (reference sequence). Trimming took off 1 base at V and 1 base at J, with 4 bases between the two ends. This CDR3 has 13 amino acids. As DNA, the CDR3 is TGTGCCACCAGCAGAGGTGTCCAAGAGACCCAGTACTTC. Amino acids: CATSRGVQETQYF.

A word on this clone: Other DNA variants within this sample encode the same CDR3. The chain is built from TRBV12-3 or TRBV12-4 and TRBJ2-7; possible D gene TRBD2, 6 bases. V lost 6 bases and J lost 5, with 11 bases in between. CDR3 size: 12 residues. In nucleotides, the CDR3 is TGTGCCAGCAGCCCGGGGGTCCACGAGCAGTACTTC. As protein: CASSPGVHEQYF.

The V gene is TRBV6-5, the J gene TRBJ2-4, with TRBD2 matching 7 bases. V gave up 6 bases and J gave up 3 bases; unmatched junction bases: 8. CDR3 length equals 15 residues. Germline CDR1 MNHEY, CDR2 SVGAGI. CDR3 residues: CASSRTSVDKNIQYF. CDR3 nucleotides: TGTGCCAGCAGCCGCACTAGCGTCGACAAAAACATTCAGTACTTC.

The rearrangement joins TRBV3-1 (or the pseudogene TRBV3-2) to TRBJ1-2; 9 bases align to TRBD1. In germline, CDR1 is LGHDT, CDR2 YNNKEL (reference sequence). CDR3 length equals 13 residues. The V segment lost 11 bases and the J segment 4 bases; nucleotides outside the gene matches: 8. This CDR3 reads CASRTGASYGYTF. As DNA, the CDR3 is TGTGCCTCCCGGACAGGGGCGTCCTATGGCTACACCTTC.

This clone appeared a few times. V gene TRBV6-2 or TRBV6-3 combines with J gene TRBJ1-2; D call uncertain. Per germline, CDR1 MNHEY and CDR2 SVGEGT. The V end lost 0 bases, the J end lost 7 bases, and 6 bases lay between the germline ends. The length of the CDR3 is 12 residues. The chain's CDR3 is CASSYSGRGYTF. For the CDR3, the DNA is TGTGCCAGCAGTTACTCAGGTCGTGGCTACACCTTC.

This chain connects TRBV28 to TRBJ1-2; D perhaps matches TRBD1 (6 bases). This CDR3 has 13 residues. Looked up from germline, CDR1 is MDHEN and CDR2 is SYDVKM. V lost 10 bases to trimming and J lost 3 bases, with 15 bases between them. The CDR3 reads CATTRGSDYGYTF. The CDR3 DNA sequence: TGTGCCACTACAAGGGGGTCCGACTATGGCTACACCTTC.

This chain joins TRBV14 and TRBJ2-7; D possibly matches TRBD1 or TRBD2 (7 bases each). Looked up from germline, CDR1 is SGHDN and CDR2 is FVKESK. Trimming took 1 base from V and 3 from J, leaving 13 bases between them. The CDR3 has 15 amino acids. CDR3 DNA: TGTGCCAGCAGCCAAGGACAGGGAGGGAGCTACGAGCAGTACTTC. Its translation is CASSQGQGGSYEQYF.

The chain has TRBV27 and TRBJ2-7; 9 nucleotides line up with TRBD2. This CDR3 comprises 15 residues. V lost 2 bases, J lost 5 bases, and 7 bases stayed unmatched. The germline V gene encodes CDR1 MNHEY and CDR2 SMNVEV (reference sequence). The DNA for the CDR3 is TGTGCCAGCAGTTTAAGGCGGGGGGGCCTCCACGAGCAGTACTTC. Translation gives CASSLRRGGLHEQYF.

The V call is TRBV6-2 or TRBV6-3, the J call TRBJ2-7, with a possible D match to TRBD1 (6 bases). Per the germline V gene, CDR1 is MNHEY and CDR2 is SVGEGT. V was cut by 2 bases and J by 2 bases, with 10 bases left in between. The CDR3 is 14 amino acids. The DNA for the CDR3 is TGTGCCAGCAGTTACCCGGACAGAACCTACGAGCAGTACTTC. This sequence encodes CASSYPDRTYEQYF.

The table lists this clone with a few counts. DNA for the CDR3: TGTGCCAGCTCACTGTTTGAACAGGCGAGCACAGATACGCAGTATTTT. Translated: CASSLFEQASTDTQYF. The rearrangement links TRBV18 to TRBJ2-3; D might be TRBD1 (5 bases). With 4 bases removed from V and 0 bases from J, the gap between germline ends came to 14 bases. The CDR3 has 16 amino acids. The germline gives CDR1 KGHSH, CDR2 LQKENI.

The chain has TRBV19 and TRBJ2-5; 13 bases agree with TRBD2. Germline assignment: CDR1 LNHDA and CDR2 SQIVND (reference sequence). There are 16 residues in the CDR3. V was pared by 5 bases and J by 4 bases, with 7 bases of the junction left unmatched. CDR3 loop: CASSVRLAGGRETQYF. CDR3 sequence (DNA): TGTGCCAGTAGTGTTAGACTAGCGGGGGGCAGAGAGACCCAGTACTTC. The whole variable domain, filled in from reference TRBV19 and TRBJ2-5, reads DGGITQSPKYLFRKEGQNVTLSCEQNLNHDAMYWYRQDPGQGLRLIYYSQIVNDFQKGDIAEGYSVSREKKESFPLTVTSAQKNPTAFYLCASSVRLAGGRETQYFGPGTRLLVL.

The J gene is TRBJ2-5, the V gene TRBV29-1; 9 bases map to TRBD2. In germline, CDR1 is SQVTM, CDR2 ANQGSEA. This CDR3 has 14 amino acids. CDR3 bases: TGCAGTGCGGGGGGGGTCCCTTCTTTGGGGACCCAGTACTTC. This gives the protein CSAGGVPSLGTQYF. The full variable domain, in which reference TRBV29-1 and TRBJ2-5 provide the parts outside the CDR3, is SAVISQKPSRDICQRGTSLTIQCQVDSQVTMMFWYRQQPGQSLTLIATANQGSEATYESGFVIDKFPISRPNLTFSTLTVSNMSPEDSSIYLCSAGGVPSLGTQYFGPGTRLLVL.

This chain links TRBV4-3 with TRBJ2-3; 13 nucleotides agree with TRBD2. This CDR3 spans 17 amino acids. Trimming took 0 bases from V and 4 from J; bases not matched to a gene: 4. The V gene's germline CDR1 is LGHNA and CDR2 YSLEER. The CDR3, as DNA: TGCGCCAGCAGCCAAGATCAAACTAGCGGGGGGGCAGATACGCAGTATTTT. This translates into CASSQDQTSGGADTQYF.

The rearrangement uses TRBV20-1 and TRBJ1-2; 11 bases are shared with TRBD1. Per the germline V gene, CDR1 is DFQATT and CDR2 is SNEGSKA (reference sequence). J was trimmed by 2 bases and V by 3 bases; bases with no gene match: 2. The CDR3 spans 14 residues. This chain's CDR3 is CSASRTGGNYGYTF. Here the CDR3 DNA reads TGCAGTGCTAGTAGGACAGGGGGCAACTATGGCTACACCTTC.

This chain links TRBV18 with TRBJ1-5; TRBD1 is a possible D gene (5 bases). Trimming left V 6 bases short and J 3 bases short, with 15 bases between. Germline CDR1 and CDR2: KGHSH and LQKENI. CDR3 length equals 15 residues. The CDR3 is CASSPGTGLNQPQHF. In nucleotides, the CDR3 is TGTGCCAGCTCCCCCGGGACGGGACTCAATCAGCCCCAGCATTTT.

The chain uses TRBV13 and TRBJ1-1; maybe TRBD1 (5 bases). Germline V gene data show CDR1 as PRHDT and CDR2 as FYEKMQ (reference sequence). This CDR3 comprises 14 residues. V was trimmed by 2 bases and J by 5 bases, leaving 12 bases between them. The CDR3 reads CASSLKYQGTEAFF. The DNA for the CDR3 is TGTGCCAGCAGCTTAAAGTACCAGGGAACTGAAGCTTTCTTT.